This T cell receptor (beta chain) was identified in a study of cytomegalovirus exposure and HLA in healthy donors. General study findings and limits: Highly shared variants forming one cluster were likely a sequencing artifact. Per a later analysis, about 15,000 TCR beta sequences showed association with HLA alleles at 0.05 false discovery rate. DRB1 had the most TCR associations and HLA-C the fewest, a later analysis found, with rates varying by HLA locus. In vitro assays verified that three CMV-associated chains recognized CMV antigens specifically.

The V gene lost 3 bases and the J gene lost 0 bases, with 9 bases spanning the gap. The CDR3 runs to 15 residues. Germline V lookup: CDR1 MNHNS, CDR2 SASEGT. The study ran its PCR with 60 Vbeta and 13 Jbeta primers. Sequencing was performed with immunoSEQ multiplex PCR; in TCRdb, only in-frame clones are kept and a portion is missing. The table lists 110,000 to 150,000 clones, less than 90% of them singletons, with about 2.6% in the top ten. On this clone itself: Its cognate antigen is unknown.

The origin of this receptor is a boy aged 2 to 10 in good health and CMV-seronegative. The genes are TRBV6-1 and TRBJ1-5, with no clear D. Sequenced sample: PBMCs. CDR3 coding DNA: TGTGCCAGCAGTGAGGCCAACGATAGCAATCAGCCCCAGCATTTT. This encodes CASSEANDSNQPQHF.